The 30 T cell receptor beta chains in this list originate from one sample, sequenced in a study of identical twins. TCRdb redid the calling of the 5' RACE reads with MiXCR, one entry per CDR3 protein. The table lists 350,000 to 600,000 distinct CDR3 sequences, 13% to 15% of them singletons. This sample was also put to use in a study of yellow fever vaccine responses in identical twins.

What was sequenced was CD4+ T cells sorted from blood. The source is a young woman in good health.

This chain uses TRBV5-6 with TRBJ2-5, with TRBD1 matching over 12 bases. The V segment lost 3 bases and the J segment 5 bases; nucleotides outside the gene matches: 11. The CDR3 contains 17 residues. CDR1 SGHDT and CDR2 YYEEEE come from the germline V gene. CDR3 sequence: CASSWVVGTGGGETQYF. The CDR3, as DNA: TGTGCCAGCAGCTGGGTGGTGGGGACAGGGGGCGGCGAGACCCAGTACTTC. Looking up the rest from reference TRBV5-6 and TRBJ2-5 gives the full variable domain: DAGVTQSPTHLIKTRGQQVTLRCSPKSGHDTVSWYQQALGQGPQFIFQYYEEEERQRGNFPDRFSGHQFPNYSSELNVNALLLGDSALYLCASSWVVGTGGGETQYFGPGTRLLVL.

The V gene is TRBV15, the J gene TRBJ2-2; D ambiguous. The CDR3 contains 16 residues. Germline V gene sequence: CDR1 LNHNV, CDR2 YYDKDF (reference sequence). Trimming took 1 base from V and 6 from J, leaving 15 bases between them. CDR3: CATSRGDSRKAGELFF. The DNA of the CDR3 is TGTGCCACCAGCAGAGGTGATAGCAGGAAGGCCGGGGAGCTGTTTTTT.

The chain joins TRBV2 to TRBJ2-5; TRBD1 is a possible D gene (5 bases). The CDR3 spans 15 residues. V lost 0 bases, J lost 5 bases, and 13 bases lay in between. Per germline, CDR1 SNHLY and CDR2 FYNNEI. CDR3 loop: CASSEAVSQAETQYF. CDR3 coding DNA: TGTGCCAGCAGTGAAGCAGTTTCACAGGCTGAGACCCAGTACTTC.

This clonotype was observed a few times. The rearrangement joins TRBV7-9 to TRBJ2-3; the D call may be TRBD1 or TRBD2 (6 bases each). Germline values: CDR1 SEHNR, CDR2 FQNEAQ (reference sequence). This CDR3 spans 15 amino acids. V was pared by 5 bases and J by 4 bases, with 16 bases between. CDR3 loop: CASSPTVRGADTQYF. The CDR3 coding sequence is TGTGCCAGCAGCCCCACCGTGAGGGGGGCAGATACGCAGTATTTT.

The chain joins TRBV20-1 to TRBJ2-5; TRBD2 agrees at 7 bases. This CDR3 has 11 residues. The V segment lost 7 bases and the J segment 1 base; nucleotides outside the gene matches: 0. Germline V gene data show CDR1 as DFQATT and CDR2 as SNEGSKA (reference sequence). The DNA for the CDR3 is TGCAGTGGCGGGGGCCAAGAGACCCAGTACTTC. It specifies CSGGGQETQYF.

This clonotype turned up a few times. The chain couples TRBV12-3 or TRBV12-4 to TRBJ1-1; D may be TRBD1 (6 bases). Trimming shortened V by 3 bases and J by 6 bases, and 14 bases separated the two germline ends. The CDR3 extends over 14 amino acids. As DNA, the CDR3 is TGTGCCAGCAGTTTCGGGGGGGCGATCGCTGAAGCTTTCTTT. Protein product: CASSFGGAIAEAFF.

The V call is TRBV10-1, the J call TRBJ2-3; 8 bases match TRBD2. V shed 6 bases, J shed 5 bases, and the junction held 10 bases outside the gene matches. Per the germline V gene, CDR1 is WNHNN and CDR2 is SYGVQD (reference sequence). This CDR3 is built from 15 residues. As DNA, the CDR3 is TGCGCCAGCAGGGTTCTGCGGGAGGATGAAGATACGCAGTATTTT. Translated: CASRVLREDEDTQYF.

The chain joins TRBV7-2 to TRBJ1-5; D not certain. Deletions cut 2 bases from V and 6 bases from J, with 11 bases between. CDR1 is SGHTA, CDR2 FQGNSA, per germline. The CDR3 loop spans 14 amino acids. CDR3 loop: CASSLFGMAQPQHF. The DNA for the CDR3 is TGTGCCAGCAGCTTATTTGGGATGGCTCAGCCCCAGCATTTT.

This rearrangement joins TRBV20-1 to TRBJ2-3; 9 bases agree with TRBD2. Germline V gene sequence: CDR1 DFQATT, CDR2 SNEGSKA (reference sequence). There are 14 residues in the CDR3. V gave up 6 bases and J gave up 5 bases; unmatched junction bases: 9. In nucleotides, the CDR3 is TGCAGTGCCTCCCCCCCAGCGGGAGGAGATACGCAGTATTTT. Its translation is CSASPPAGGDTQYF.

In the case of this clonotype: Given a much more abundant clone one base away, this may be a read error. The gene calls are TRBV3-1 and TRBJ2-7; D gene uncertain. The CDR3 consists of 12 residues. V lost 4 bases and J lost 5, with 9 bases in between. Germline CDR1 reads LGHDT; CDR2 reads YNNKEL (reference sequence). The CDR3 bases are TGTGCCAGCAGCCCCACATGGGACGAGCAGTACTTC. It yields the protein CASSPTWDEQYF.

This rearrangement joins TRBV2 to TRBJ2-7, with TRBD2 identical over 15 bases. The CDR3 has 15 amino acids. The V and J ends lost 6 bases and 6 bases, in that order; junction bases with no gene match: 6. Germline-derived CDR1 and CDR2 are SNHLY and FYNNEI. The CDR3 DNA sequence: TGTGCCAGCAGGGATTGGACTAGCGGGAGGGGCGAGCAGTACTTC. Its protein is CASRDWTSGRGEQYF.

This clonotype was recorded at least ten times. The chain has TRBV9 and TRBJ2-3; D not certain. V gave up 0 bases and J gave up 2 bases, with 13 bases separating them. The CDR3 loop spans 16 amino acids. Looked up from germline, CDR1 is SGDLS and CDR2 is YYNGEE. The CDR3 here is CASSVAATLVTDTQYF. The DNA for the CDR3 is TGTGCCAGCAGCGTAGCGGCCACCCTGGTCACAGATACGCAGTATTTT.

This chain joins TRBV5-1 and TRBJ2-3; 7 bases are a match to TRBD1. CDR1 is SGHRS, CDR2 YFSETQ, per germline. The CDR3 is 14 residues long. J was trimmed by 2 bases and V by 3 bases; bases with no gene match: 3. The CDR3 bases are TGCGCCAGCAGCTACGGGACAGACACAGATACGCAGTATTTT. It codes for CASSYGTDTDTQYF.

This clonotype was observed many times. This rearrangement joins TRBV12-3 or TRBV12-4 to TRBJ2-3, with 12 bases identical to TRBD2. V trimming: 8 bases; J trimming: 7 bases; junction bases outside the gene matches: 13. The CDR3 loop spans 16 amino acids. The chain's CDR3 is CASGSLGLAGVNTQYF. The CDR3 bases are TGTGCCAGCGGGTCCTTGGGACTAGCGGGTGTAAATACGCAGTATTTT.

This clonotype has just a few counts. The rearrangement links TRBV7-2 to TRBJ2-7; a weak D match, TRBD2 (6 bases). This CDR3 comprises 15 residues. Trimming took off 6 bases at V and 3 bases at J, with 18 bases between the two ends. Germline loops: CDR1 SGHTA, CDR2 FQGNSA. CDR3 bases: TGTGCCAGCAGTCGCGGGGCAGCCCTCTACTACGAGCAGTACTTC. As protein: CASSRGAALYYEQYF. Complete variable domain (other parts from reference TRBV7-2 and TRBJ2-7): GAGVSQSPSNKVTEKGKDVELRCDPISGHTALYWYRQSLGQGLEFLIYFQGNSAPDKSGLPSDRFSAERTGGSVSTLTIQRTQQEDSAVYLCASSRGAALYYEQYFGPGTRLTVT.

The CDR3 reads CAISEWDRLKVATNEKLFF. CDR3 in DNA: TGTGCCATCAGTGAATGGGACAGACTAAAGGTTGCAACTAATGAAAAACTGTTTTTT. V gene TRBV10-3 combines with J gene TRBJ1-4; TRBD1 aligns across 7 bases. There are 19 residues in the CDR3. Germline V gene data show CDR1 as ENHRY and CDR2 as SYGVKD. After removal of 3 bases from V and 0 bases from J, the junction contained 13 bases not matched to a gene.

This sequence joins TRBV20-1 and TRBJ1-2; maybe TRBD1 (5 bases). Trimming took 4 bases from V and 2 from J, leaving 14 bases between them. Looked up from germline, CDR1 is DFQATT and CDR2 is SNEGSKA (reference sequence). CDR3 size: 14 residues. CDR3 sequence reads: CSAKRGTTNYGYTF. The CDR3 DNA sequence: TGCAGTGCTAAACGCGGGACCACCAACTATGGCTACACCTTC.

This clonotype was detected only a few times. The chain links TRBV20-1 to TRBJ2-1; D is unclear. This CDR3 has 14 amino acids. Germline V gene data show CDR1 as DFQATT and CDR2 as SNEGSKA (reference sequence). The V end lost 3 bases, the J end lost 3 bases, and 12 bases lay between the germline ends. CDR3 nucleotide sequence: TGCAGTGCTAGCCCTTTGGCAGTCTACAATGAGCAGTTCTTC. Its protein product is CSASPLAVYNEQFF.

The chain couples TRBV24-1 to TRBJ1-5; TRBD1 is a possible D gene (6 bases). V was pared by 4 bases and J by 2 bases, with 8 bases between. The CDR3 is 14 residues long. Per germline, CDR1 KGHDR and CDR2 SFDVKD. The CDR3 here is CATSEPGGNQPQHF. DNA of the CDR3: TGTGCCACCAGTGAACCAGGGGGCAATCAGCCCCAGCATTTT.

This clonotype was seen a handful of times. This chain's CDR3 is CASSFPGGSSYEQYF. The DNA of the CDR3 is TGCGCCAGCAGCTTTCCCGGCGGGAGCTCCTACGAGCAGTACTTC. The chain links TRBV5-1 to TRBJ2-7; 7 bases match TRBD2. In germline, CDR1 is SGHRS, CDR2 YFSETQ. The V and J ends lost 2 bases and 0 bases, in that order; junction bases with no gene match: 5. This CDR3 has 15 amino acids.

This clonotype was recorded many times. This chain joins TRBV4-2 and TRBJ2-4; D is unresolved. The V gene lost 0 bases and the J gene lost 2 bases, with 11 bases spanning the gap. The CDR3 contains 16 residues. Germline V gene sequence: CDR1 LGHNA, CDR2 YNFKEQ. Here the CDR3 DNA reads TGTGCCAGCAGCCAAGAGTGGGGTGCTCCCAAAAACATTCAGTACTTC. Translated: CASSQEWGAPKNIQYF.

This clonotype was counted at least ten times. CDR3 bases: TGTGCCAGCAGCTCTTCCACCGGGGAGCTGTTTTTT. This encodes CASSSSTGELFF. The J gene is TRBJ2-2, the V gene TRBV7-3; D ambiguous. CDR3 size: 12 residues. Germline loops: CDR1 SGHTA, CDR2 FQGTGA. The ends were cut back, 4 bases at V and 4 bases at J, with 4 bases in the middle.

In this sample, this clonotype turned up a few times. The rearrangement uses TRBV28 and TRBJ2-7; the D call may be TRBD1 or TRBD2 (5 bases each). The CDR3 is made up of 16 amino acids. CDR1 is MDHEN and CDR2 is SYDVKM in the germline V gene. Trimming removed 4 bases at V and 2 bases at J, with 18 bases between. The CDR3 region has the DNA TGTGCCAGCAGTTCCAATTCTAGAGGGGTCCCCTACGAGCAGTACTTC. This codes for CASSSNSRGVPYEQYF.

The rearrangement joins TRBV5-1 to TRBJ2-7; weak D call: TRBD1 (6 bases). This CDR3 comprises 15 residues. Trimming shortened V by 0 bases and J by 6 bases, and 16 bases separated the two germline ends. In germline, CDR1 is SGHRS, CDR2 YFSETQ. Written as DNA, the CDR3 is TGCGCCAGCAGCTTGGACCAGGGGCCAGTGGGCGAGCAGTACTTC. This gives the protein CASSLDQGPVGEQYF.

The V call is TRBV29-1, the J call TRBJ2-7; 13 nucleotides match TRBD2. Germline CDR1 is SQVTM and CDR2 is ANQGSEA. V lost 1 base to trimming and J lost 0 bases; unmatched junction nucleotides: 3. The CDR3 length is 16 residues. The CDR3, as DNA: TGCAGCGTTGAAGGGGGGACTAGCGGGACCTCCTACGAGCAGTACTTC. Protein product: CSVEGGTSGTSYEQYF.

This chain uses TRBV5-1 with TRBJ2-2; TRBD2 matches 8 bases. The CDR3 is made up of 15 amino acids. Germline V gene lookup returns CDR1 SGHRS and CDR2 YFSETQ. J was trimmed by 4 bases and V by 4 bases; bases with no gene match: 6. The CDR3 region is CASSPGGTTTGELFF. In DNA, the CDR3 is TGCGCCAGCAGCCCGGGAGGGACAACCACCGGGGAGCTGTTTTTT.

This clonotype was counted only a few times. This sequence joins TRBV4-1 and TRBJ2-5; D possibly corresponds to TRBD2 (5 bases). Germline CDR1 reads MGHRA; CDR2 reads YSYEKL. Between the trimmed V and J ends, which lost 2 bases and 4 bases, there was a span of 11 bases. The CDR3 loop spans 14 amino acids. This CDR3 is CASSQTGILETQYF. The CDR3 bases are TGCGCCAGCAGCCAAACCGGGATTTTAGAGACCCAGTACTTC.

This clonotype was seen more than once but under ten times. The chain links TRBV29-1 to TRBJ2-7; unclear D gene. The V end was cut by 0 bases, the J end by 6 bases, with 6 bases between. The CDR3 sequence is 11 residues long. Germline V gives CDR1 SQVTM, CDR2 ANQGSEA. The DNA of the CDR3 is TGCAGCGTTGAAGATCTGGGCGAGCAGTACTTC. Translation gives CSVEDLGEQYF.

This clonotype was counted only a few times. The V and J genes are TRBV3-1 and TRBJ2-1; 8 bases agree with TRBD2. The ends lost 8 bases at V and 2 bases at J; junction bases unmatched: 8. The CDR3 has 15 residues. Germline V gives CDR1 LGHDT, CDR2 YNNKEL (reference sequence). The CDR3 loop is CASATRAGAYNEQFF. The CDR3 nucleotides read TGTGCCAGCGCCACCCGAGCGGGAGCCTACAATGAGCAGTTCTTC.

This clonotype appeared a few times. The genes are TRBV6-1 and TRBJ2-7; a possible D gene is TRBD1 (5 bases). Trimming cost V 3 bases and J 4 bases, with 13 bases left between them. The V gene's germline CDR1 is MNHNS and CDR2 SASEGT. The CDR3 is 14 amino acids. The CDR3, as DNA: TGTGCCAGCAGTGATTCGGCAGGGCTTTACGAGCAGTACTTC. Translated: CASSDSAGLYEQYF.